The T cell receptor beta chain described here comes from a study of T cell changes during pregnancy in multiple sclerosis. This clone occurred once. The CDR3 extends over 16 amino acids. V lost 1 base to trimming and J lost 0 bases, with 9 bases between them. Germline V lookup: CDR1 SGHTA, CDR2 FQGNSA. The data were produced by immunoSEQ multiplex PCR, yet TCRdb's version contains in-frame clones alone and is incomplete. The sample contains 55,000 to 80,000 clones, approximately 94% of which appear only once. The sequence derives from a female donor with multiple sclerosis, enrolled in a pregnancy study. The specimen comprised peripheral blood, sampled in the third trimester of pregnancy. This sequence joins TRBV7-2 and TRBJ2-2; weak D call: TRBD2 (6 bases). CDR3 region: CASSLGGDSNTGELFF. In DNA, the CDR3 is TGTGCCAGCAGCTTAGGAGGGGACTCGAACACCGGGGAGCTGTTTTTT.